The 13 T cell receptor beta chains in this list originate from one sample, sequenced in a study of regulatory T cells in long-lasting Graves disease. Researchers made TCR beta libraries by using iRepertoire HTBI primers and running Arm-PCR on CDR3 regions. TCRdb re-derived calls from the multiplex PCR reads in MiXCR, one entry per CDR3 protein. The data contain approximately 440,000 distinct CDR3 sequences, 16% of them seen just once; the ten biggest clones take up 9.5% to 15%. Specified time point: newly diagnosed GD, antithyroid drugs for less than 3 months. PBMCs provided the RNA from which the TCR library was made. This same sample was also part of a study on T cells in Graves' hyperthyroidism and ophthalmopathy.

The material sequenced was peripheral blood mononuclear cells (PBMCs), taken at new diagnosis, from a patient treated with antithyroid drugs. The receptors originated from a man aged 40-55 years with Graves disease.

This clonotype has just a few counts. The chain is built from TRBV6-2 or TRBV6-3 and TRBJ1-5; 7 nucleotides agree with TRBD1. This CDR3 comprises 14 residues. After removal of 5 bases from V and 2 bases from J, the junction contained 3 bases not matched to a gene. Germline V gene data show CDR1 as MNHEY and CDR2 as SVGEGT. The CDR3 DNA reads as TGTGCCAGCAGTGCGGACAGGCGCAATCAGCCCCAGCATTTT. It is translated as CASSADRRNQPQHF.

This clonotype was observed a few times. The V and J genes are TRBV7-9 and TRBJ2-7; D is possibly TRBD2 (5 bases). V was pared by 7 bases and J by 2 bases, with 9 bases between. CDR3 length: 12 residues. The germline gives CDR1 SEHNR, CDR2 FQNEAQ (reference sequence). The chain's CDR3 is CASTGFTYEQYF. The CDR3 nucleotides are TGTGCCAGCACGGGGTTCACCTACGAGCAGTACTTC.

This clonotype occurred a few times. CDR3: CASSLSGRGGDTQYF. The CDR3 DNA follows: TGTGCCAGCAGTCTAAGCGGGAGGGGGGGGGATACGCAGTATTTT. The chain has TRBV12-3 or TRBV12-4 and TRBJ2-3; 10 bases map to TRBD2. Trimming removed 5 bases from V and 6 bases from J; junction bases left unmatched: 8. The CDR3 totals 15 residues.

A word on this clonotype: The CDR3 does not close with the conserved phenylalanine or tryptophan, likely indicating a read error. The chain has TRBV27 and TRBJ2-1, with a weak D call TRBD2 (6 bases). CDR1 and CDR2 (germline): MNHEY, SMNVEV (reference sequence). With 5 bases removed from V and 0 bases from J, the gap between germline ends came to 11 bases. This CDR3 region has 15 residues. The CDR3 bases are TGTGCCAGCAGTCCTCAAGCGGGCTCCTACAATGAGCAGTTCCTT. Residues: CASSPQAGSYNEQFL.

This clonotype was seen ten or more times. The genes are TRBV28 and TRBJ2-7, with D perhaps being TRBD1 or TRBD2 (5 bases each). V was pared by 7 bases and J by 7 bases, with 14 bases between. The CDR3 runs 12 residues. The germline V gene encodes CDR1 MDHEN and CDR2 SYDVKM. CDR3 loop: CASKFGGTEQYF. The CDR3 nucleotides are TGTGCCAGCAAGTTTGGGGGTACGGAGCAGTACTTC.

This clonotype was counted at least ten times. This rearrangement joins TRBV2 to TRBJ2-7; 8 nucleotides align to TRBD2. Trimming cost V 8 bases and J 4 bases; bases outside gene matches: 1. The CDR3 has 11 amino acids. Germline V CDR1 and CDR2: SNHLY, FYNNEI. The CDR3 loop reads CASQRGYEQYF. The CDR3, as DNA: TGTGCCAGCCAGCGGGGGTACGAGCAGTACTTC.

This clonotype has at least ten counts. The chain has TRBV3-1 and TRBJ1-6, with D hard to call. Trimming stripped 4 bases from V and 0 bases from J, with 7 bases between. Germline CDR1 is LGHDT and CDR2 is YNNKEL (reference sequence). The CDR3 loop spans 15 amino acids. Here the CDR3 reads CASSPMSSYNSPLHF. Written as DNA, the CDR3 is TGTGCCAGCAGCCCGATGAGCTCCTATAATTCACCCCTCCACTTT. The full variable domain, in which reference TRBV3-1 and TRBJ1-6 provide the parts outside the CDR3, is DTAVSQTPKYLVTQMGNDKSIKCEQNLGHDTMYWYKQDSKKFLKIMFSYNNKELIINETVPNRFSPKSPDKAHLNLHINSLELGDSAVYFCASSPMSSYNSPLHFGNGTRLTVT.

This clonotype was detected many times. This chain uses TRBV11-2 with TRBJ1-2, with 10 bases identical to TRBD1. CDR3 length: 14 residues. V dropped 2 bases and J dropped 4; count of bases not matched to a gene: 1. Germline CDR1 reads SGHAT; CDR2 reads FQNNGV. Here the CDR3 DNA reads TGTGCCAGCAGCTTACGGACAGGGGGCTATGGCTACACCTTC. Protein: CASSLRTGGYGYTF.

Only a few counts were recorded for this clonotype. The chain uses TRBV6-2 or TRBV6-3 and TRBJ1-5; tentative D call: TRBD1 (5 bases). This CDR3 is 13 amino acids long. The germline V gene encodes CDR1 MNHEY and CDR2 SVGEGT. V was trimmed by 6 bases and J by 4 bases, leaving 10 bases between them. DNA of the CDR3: TGTGCCAGCAGGGAGGGACGGAATCAGCCCCAGCATTTT. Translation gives CASREGRNQPQHF.

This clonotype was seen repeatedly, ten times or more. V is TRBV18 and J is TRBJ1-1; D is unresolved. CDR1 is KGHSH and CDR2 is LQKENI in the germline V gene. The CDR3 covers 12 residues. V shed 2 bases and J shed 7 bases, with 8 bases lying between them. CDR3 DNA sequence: TGTGCCAGCTCACCAGAGGGCCTTGAAGCTTTCTTT. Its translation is CASSPEGLEAFF.

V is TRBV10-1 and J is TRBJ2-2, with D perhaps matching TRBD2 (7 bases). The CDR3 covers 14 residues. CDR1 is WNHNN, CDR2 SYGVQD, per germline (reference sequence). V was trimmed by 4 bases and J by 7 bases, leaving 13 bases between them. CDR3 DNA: TGCGCCAGCAGTGGAGGGGGGGGTATCGGGGAGCTGTTTTTT. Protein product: CASSGGGGIGELFF.

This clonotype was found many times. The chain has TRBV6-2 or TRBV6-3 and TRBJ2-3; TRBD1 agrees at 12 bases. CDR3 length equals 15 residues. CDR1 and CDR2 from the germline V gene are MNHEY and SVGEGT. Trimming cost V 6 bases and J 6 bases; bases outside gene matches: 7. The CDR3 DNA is TGTGCCAGCAGCACCGGGACAGGGGGCCCCGATACGCAGTATTTT. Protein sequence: CASSTGTGGPDTQYF.

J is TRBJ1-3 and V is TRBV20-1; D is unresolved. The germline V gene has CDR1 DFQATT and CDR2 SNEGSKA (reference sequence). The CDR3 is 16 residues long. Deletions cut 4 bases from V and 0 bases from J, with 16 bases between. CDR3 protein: CSAKPLGPNSGNTIYF. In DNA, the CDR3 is TGCAGTGCTAAACCCCTGGGCCCCAACTCTGGAAACACCATATATTTT.